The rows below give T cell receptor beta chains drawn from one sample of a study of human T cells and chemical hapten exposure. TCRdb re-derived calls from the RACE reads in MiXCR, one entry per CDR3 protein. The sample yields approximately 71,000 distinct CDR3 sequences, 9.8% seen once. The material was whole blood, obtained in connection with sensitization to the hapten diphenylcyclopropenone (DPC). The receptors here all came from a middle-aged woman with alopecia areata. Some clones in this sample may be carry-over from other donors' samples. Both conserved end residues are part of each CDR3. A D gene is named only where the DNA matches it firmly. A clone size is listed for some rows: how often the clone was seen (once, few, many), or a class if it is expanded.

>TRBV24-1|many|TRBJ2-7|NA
TGTGCCACCAGTGAGGTGGGCCGGGGCGAGCAGTACTTC
CATSEVGRGEQYF
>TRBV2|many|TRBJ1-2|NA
TGTGCCAGCAGTAACGGACGGAGTGGCTACACCTTC
CASSNGRSGYTF
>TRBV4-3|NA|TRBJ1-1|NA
TGCGCCAGCAGCCAAGTATCTGGGCCGGGGACTGAAGCTTTCTTT
CASSQVSGPGTEAFF
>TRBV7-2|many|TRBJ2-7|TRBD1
TGTGCCAGCAGCTACCCCGGACAGGCATCCTACGAGCAGTACTTC
CASSYPGQASYEQYF
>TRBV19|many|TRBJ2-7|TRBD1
TGTGCCAGTAGCGAACTGACAGGGCCCTACGAGCAGTACTTC
CASSELTGPYEQYF
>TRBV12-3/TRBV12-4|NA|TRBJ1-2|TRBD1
TGTGCCAGCAGTTCGACAGGGTTTGGCTACACCTTC
CASSSTGFGYTF
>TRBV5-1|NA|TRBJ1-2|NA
TGCGCCAGCAGCTTGGATACGGCCAACTATGGCTACACCTTC
CASSLDTANYGYTF
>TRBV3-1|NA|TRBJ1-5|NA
TGTGCCAGCAGCCAAGAAGCGGGGATCAATCAGCCCCAGCATTTT
CASSQEAGINQPQHF
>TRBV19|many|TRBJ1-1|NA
TGTGCCAGTAGGGTACAGGGCCCGATGAACACTGAAGCTTTCTTT
CASRVQGPMNTEAFF
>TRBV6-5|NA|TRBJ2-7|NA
TGTGCCAGCAGTTACTCCGGGACTTTTTCCTACGAGCAGTACTTC
CASSYSGTFSYEQYF
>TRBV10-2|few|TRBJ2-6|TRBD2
TGCGCCAGCAGTGCTAGCGGGGGCCTATCTGGGGCCAACGTCCTGACTTTC
CASSASGGLSGANVLTF
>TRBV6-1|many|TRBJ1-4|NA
TGTGCCAGCAGGGCCTTCCGAGAAAAACTGTTTTTT
CASRAFREKLFF
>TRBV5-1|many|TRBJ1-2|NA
TGCGCCAGCAGCTCCATGGGACGGACCTATGGCTACACCTTC
CASSSMGRTYGYTF
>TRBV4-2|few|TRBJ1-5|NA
TGTGCCAGCAGCCCCAGGGTTGATCAGCCCCAGCATTTT
CASSPRVDQPQHF
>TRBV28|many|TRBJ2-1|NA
TGTGCCACCCTTAATAGGGGGAGGGGCAATGAGCAGTTCTTC
CATLNRGRGNEQFF
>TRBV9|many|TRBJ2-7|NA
TGTGCCAGCAGCGTTAGCACTCAGGGCCGACCCTACGAGCAGTACTTC
CASSVSTQGRPYEQYF
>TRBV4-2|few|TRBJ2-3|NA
TGTGCCAGCAGCCGAACCGGGACCACAGATACGCAGTATTTT
CASSRTGTTDTQYF
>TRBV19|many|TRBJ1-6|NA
TGTGCCAGTAGTATAGGGTCTCGGACTGGATTTTCACCCCTCCACTTT
CASSIGSRTGFSPLHF
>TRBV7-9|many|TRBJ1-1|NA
TGTGCCAGCAGCTTAGTGACAAACACTGAAGCTTTCTTT
CASSLVTNTEAFF
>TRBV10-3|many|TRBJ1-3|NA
TGTGCCAGCAAAAGAAACTCCGACTCTGGAAACACCATATATTTT
CASKRNSDSGNTIYF
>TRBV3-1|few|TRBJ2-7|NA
TGTGCCAGCAGCCAAGAATCCAACACTCCCGGGCCGAGCGAGCAGTACTTC
CASSQESNTPGPSEQYF
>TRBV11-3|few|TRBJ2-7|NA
TGTGCCAGCAGCTGCAGGAAGCGCCGGTCCTACGAGCAGTACTTC
CASSCRKRRSYEQYF
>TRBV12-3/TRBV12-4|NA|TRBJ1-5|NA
TGTGCCAGCAGCGGGGGAACTCAGCCCCAGCATTTT
CASSGGTQPQHF
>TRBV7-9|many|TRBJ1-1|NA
TGTGCCAGCAGCTTAGACTGGGCCGTTATAACTGAAGCTTTCTTT
CASSLDWAVITEAFF
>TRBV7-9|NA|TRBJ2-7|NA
TGTGCCAGCACCCGGGACACCACCTACGAGCAGTACTTC
CASTRDTTYEQYF
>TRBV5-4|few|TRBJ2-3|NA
TGTGCCAGCAGCTTGGGCAGGGCCACCAGCACAGATACGCAGTATTTT
CASSLGRATSTDTQYF
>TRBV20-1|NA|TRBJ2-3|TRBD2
TGCAGTGCTAGAGATCCCGAGCGGGGGGAGGCAGATACGCAGTATTTT
CSARDPERGEADTQYF
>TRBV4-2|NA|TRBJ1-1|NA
TGTGCCAGCACTATCAACCCCGAGGGGAACACTGAAGCTTTCTTT
CASTINPEGNTEAFF
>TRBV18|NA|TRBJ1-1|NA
TGTGCCAGCTCCCCTGACAGTCTGAACACTGAAGCTTTCTTT
CASSPDSLNTEAFF
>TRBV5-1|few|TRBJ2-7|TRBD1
TGCGCCAGCAGCTTACTACAGGGGAACGACGAGCAGTACTTC
CASSLLQGNDEQYF
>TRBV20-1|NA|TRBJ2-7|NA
TGCAGTGCTAGAGCGGGTGACTATACCGACGAGCAGTACTTC
CSARAGDYTDEQYF
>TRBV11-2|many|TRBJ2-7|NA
TGTGCCAGCACCTCGTTGGATCCCTACGAGCAGTACTTC
CASTSLDPYEQYF
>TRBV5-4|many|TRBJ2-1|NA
TGTGCCAGCAGCCCCTCCTTGGGGGGGGGCCCCTACAATGAGCAGTTCTTC
CASSPSLGGGPYNEQFF
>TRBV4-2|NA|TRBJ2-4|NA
TGTGCCAGCAGCCATTCCGACGGGGGAGTAGCCAAAAACATTCAGTACTTC
CASSHSDGGVAKNIQYF
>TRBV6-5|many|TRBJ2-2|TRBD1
TGTGCCAGCAGTTACTGGGACAGCGCGAACACCGGGGAGCTGTTTTTT
CASSYWDSANTGELFF
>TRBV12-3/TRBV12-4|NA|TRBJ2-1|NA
TGTGCCAGCAGTCCTCTAGCAAGCTTCTACAATGAGCAGTTCTTC
CASSPLASFYNEQFF
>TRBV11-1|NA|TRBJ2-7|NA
TGTGCCAGCAGCTTAGCATGGGGTGCTAGCTACGAGCAGTACTTC
CASSLAWGASYEQYF
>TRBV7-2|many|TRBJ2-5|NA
TGTGCCAGCAGCTTCGGAGAGACCCAGTACTTC
CASSFGETQYF
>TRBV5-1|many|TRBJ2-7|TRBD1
TGCGCCAGCAGCTTGGCGTCGGGACAGACCTACGAGCAGTACTTC
CASSLASGQTYEQYF
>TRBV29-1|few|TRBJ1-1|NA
TGCAGCGTTGCGGGGCGGAGGGACACTGAAGCTTTCTTT
CSVAGRRDTEAFF
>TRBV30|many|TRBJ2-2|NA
TGTGCCTGGAGTGTCGAGCTAGCGCGGACCGGGGAGCTGTTTTTT
CAWSVELARTGELFF
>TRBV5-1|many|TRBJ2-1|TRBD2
TGCGCCAGCAGCCTAGCGGGGGACTCGGGATACAATGAGCAGTTCTTC
CASSLAGDSGYNEQFF
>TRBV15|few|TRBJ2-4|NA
TGTGCCACCAGCAGAGAGGAGGGTGTAGACATTCAGTACTTC
CATSREEGVDIQYF
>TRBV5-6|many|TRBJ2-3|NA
TGTGCCAGCAGCTTGGATCTAGCGCTAGCGCAGTATTTT
CASSLDLALAQYF